This entry concerns a single TCR beta chain. The V end lost 6 bases, the J end lost 2 bases, and 7 bases lay between the germline ends. This CDR3 is built from 13 residues. Germline V gene data show CDR1 as MNHEY and CDR2 as SMNVEV (reference sequence). The data originate from a study of identifying expanded T cells in peripheral blood. The method was immunoSEQ multiplex PCR; TCRdb's version includes in-frame clones alone and lacks a portion of them. The sample lists about 80,000 clones, about 90% occurring once. J is TRBJ2-2 and V is TRBV27; D not resolved. The clonotype was recovered from a person between 18 and 75 years old in good health. Specimen: blood. CDR3 in amino acids: CASRPDNTGELFF. The CDR3 coding sequence is TGTGCCAGCAGACCAGATAACACCGGGGAGCTGTTTTTT.